Listed below are T cell receptor beta chains from one sample, sequenced in a study of CD8 T cells in Susac syndrome. Each CDR3 protein is one row after TCRdb ran MiXCR on the immunoSEQ multiplex PCR reads. This table holds about 300,000 distinct CDR3 sequences, 65% to 90% found once. The sequencing sample was made of CD8+ T cells from PBMCs. These receptor sequences come from a human donor with multiple sclerosis. Each CDR3 is given with its conserved first and last residue. D genes are given only for firm matches. The listing skips clone size in some rows; elsewhere it reads once, few, many or a size class.

v_call: TRBV6-5
clone_size: NA
d_call: TRBD2
cdr3_aa: CASSSGSGELFF

v_call: TRBV29-1
clone_size: NA
d_call: TRBD2
cdr3_aa: CSVAGTSGAGELFF

v_call: TRBV29-1
clone_size: once
d_call: TRBD1
cdr3_aa: CSAQDRADGYTF

v_call: TRBV3-1
clone_size: NA
d_call: TRBD1
cdr3_aa: CASSQALTGWHEQFF

v_call: TRBV28
clone_size: NA
d_call: NA
cdr3_aa: CASSFGGLAGELFF

v_call: TRBV19
clone_size: NA
d_call: TRBD1
cdr3_aa: CASSAGQGMNTEAFF

v_call: TRBV4-3
clone_size: NA
d_call: NA
cdr3_aa: CASSQDLDPRNGYTF

v_call: TRBV27
clone_size: NA
d_call: TRBD1
cdr3_aa: CASSLGTGALEETQYF

v_call: TRBV28
clone_size: NA
d_call: TRBD1
cdr3_aa: CASSPDRGSPGNTIYF

v_call: TRBV28
clone_size: NA
d_call: TRBD1
cdr3_aa: CASRSPGQGFNYGYTF

v_call: TRBV19
clone_size: NA
d_call: TRBD1
cdr3_aa: CASGTGANTGELFF

v_call: TRBV30
clone_size: NA
d_call: TRBD2
cdr3_aa: CAWSWVAGADTQYF

v_call: TRBV25-1
clone_size: NA
d_call: NA
cdr3_aa: CASSRRTLFEKLFF

v_call: TRBV19
clone_size: NA
d_call: NA
cdr3_aa: CASSVYESTEAFF

v_call: TRBV6-2/TRBV6-3
clone_size: NA
d_call: TRBD1
cdr3_aa: CASSLVGTGPFYEQYF

v_call: TRBV27
clone_size: NA
d_call: TRBD2
cdr3_aa: CASSLSPSGPYNEQFF

v_call: TRBV19
clone_size: NA
d_call: NA
cdr3_aa: CASHGNYGYTF

v_call: TRBV5-6
clone_size: NA
d_call: TRBD2
cdr3_aa: CASSLSAASGRHEQFF

v_call: TRBV29-1
clone_size: NA
d_call: NA
cdr3_aa: CSGLGVLNTEAFF

v_call: TRBV2
clone_size: NA
d_call: NA
cdr3_aa: CASRRDTTSYEQYF

v_call: TRBV9
clone_size: once
d_call: TRBD1
cdr3_aa: CASSGDSHGYTF

v_call: TRBV6-4
clone_size: NA
d_call: NA
cdr3_aa: CASSEGMSANNEQFF

v_call: TRBV7-9
clone_size: NA
d_call: TRBD1
cdr3_aa: CASSYRGLLNTEAFF

v_call: TRBV7-6
clone_size: NA
d_call: TRBD1
cdr3_aa: CASSPRDREYNEQFF

v_call: TRBV6-1
clone_size: few
d_call: NA
cdr3_aa: CASSGVLADTQYF

v_call: TRBV3-1
clone_size: NA
d_call: TRBD2
cdr3_aa: CASSHVAGVNEQYF

v_call: TRBV6-4
clone_size: once
d_call: NA
cdr3_aa: CASTLTTQGGGELFF

v_call: TRBV28
clone_size: NA
d_call: NA
cdr3_aa: CASSRDGRSGNTIYF

v_call: TRBV19
clone_size: NA
d_call: TRBD2
cdr3_aa: CASSALKLASGELFF